Listed below are T cell receptor beta chains from one sample, sequenced in a study of siplizumab effects on memory and regulatory T cells. Method: immunoSEQ multiplex PCR; TCRdb's copy keeps in-frame clones and lacks some. This table has 100,000 or so clones, around 92% appearing once. The specimen sequenced was Tregs sorted from blood. Receptor source: a human donor in good health. Both conserved end residues are part of each CDR3. Fields, in order: V gene, J gene, CDR3 protein.

V: TRBV6-1; J: TRBJ1-4; CDR3: CASSGQTTATNEKLFF
V: TRBV7-9; J: TRBJ1-1; CDR3: CASSPVLGNTEAFF
V: TRBV5-5; J: TRBJ2-2; CDR3: CASSLPLARSGELFF
V: TRBV11-2; J: TRBJ2-1; CDR3: CASLKGRGQREETYNEQFF
V: TRBV5-8; J: TRBJ2-7; CDR3: CASSPGLGISYEQYF
V: TRBV12-5; J: TRBJ2-1; CDR3: CASGSNHREQQFF
V: TRBV7-6; J: TRBJ1-5; CDR3: CASSRDNNQPQHF
V: TRBV6-1; J: TRBJ2-1; CDR3: CATIVAKPNEQFF
V: TRBV28; J: TRBJ2-3; CDR3: CASSGQGPSTDTQYF
V: TRBV21-1; J: TRBJ2-1; CDR3: CASSKVKGLCRSYNEQFF
V: TRBV19; J: TRBJ2-6; CDR3: CASSIRGFDAGANVLTF
V: TRBV30; J: TRBJ2-5; CDR3: CAWSVVGQETQYF
V: TRBV5-1; J: TRBJ2-7; CDR3: CASSRGPLREQYF
V: TRBV6-1; J: TRBJ2-7; CDR3: CASSEIQLSYEQYF
V: TRBV19; J: TRBJ1-4; CDR3: CASRDFNLNEKLFF
V: TRBV21-1; J: TRBJ2-2; CDR3: CASSKVKQGNTGELFF
V: TRBV13; J: TRBJ2-3; CDR3: CASSFPSGLNTDTQYF
V: TRBV4-2; J: TRBJ1-2; CDR3: CASSQVEGQNYGYTF
V: TRBV29-1; J: TRBJ2-1; CDR3: CSAPRDRVGRVEQFF
V: TRBV7-2; J: TRBJ2-7; CDR3: CASSLVASPTYEQYF
V: TRBV9; J: TRBJ2-1; CDR3: CASSAERGILYNEQFF
V: TRBV10-3; J: TRBJ2-1; CDR3: CAITRGTLDNEQFF
V: TRBV25-1; J: TRBJ2-1; CDR3: CASSGTLPGLGGWNEQFF
V: TRBV5-1; J: TRBJ2-3; CDR3: CASHSRTDTDTQYF
V: TRBV6-6; J: TRBJ1-5; CDR3: CASRRTGAQPQHF
V: TRBV7-6; J: TRBJ2-4; CDR3: CASSPGTGISKNIQYF
V: TRBV6-5; J: TRBJ1-5; CDR3: CASSYLHNQPQHF
V: TRBV11-3; J: TRBJ2-2; CDR3: CASSFSEGGELFF
V: TRBV21-1; J: TRBJ2-3; CDR3: CASTRDRGADTQYF
V: TRBV6-1; J: TRBJ2-7; CDR3: CASSMGLAGEQYF
V: TRBV5-1; J: TRBJ2-3; CDR3: CASSLAPSGSTDTQYF
V: TRBV19; J: TRBJ1-2; CDR3: CASSPQSQKDYGYTF
V: TRBV7-9; J: TRBJ1-3; CDR3: CASSRERGVANTIYF
V: TRBV19; J: TRBJ2-7; CDR3: CASSIVPFGYEQYF
V: TRBV5-1; J: TRBJ2-7; CDR3: CASSWAADSRAYYEQYF
V: TRBV19; J: TRBJ2-1; CDR3: CASSTLRDTSYNEQFF
V: TRBV10-3; J: TRBJ1-5; CDR3: CAISELAGSQPQHF
V: TRBV11-3; J: TRBJ1-2; CDR3: CASSQDRGDGYTF
V: TRBV7-3; J: TRBJ2-3; CDR3: CASSPTGGDTQYF
V: TRBV18; J: TRBJ2-4; CDR3: CASSTSGLNIQYF
V: TRBV18; J: TRBJ2-5; CDR3: CASYRGGEETQYF
V: TRBV5-8; J: TRBJ2-7; CDR3: CASRDDRGGSYEQYF
V: TRBV11-2; J: TRBJ1-3; CDR3: CASSAGVTGGNTIYF
V: TRBV7-9; J: TRBJ2-1; CDR3: CASSSPLAGGIGEQFF
V: TRBV20-1; J: TRBJ2-7; CDR3: CSARLAGGQYF